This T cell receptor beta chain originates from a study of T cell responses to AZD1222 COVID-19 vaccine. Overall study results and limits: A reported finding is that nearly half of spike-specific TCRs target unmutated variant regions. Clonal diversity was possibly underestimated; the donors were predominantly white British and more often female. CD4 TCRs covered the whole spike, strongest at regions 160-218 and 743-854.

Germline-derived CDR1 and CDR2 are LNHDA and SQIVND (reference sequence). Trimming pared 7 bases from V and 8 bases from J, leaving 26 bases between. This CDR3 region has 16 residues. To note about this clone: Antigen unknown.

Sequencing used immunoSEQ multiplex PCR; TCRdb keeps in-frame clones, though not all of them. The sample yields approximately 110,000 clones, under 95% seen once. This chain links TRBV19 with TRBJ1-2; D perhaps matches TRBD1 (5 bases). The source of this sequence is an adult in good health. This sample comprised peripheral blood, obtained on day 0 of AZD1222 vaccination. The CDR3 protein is CASNTASKVEGRGYTF. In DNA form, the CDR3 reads TGTGCCAGTAATACCGCCTCCAAGGTGGAGGGGAGAGGCTACACCTTC.